This T cell receptor beta chain was recorded in a study of cytomegalovirus exposure and HLA in healthy donors. This clone was detected once. Its cognate antigen is unknown. Vbeta (60) and Jbeta (13) primers were used in the PCR. As processed by the authors: Later reanalysis found 75 million to 100 million unique TCR beta chains, some 10 million of them shared. The data were produced by immunoSEQ multiplex PCR, yet TCRdb's version contains in-frame clones alone and is incomplete. The V and J calls and clone size are taken from that table; D and trimming were inferred from the DNA. In the table there are 150,000 to 200,000 clones, over 75% of which are singletons. Germline V gene data show CDR1 as SQVTM and CDR2 as ANQGSEA. V gave up 8 bases and J gave up 5 bases, with 18 bases separating them. The CDR3 covers 14 residues. The study's findings and limits: Presence/absence comparisons presumed near-even sequencing depth among donors. Among the CMV-associated chains, three were confirmed in vitro as specific for CMV antigens.

This TCR was recovered from a man aged 35-49 years in good health and CMV-seropositive. The gene calls are TRBV29-1 and TRBJ1-4; the D gene is possibly TRBD1 (5 bases). The specimen was PBMCs. The CDR3 DNA follows: TGCAGCACAAGAGCGTCGGGGGAGAATGAAAAACTGTTTTTT. Its protein product is CSTRASGENEKLFF.